This TCR beta chain was obtained from a study of blood T cells in healthy people across ages (dated by TCRdb to the mid-2010s). Broadly, across the study: In model experiments, template switching captured about one uniquely barcoded TCR beta cDNA molecule for every two T cells. The study measured age-related changes in TCR beta repertoire diversity using deep sequencing normalized with unique cDNA molecular identifiers. The donors were divided into four age groups: young (average approximately 15 years), middle-aged (approximately 39), aged (62) and long-lived (roughly 88). Donors of different ages were randomly distributed across sequencing lanes to avoid experimental bias. The study analyzed two additional independent replicas of 1 million unique cDNA reads from the same blood draw for two donors, one aged 18 to 30 and one aged 80 or older.

Summary of the overall study and its limitations: As age increased, observed TCR beta diversity per million T cells dropped in a roughly linear way, and a significant reduction was already evident by age roughly 36. Because the CMV infection status of the donors was unknown, age-related changes in expanded clonotypes may potentially have been confounded. Estimates of total diversity from one million sequenced T cells were regarded as lower bounds and underestimates. Conclusive comparison of naive and antigen-experienced compartments was prevented by the profiling of bulk unsorted PBMCs. Compared with the aged group, the long-lived group had more naive CD4+ T cells, fewer expanded clones and increased TCR diversity, suggesting age selection. A strong correlation was found between observed TCR beta diversity and the percentage of naive T cells measured by flow cytometry.

Systemically healthy Caucasian individuals from Russia, around 39 in total and aged roughly 6 to 100 years, were included as donors. Ten milliliters of peripheral blood were drawn from each donor into EDTA-treated Vacutainer tubes. PBMCs were isolated by Ficoll-Paque density-gradient centrifugation, with at least 6 million obtained per sample. Total RNA was extracted from PBMCs with Trizol reagent, with at least 5.5 micrograms obtained per sample. The percentages of naive CD45RAhigh/CD27high T cells were determined by flow cytometry on a PBMC aliquot from every donor. Measured from the cysteine to the phenylalanine, the CDR3 is 13 residues long. The CDR3 DNA has 39 bases and is translated from base 1. The V end loses 0 bases and the J end loses 12 bases, and a stretch of 15 bases separates them. The germline V gene encodes CDR1 SGDLS and CDR2 YYNGEE. The library was generated by 5' RACE. The instrument given in TCRdb is Illumina HiSeq 2500. A second PCR of roughly 7 to 11 cycles was performed with a sample-barcoded 5' primer and a J-beta primer mix. A unique molecular identifier was introduced onto each TCR beta cDNA molecule by a template-switch 5' adaptor carrying 12 random nucleotides. Each sample yielded at least 3 million CDR3-containing paired-end reads. First-strand cDNA synthesis was performed from all RNA using the Mint cDNA synthesis kit, with priming by a TRBC-specific oligonucleotide. Following uracil-DNA glycosylase treatment, all cDNA underwent a first 18-cycle PCR with the universal primers M1SS and BC2_uni_R. The original pipeline was this. Each sample was normalized by randomly selecting 1 million high-quality reads, each carrying a distinct molecular identifier. Instead of being binned into consensus sequences, reads with shared molecular identifiers were discarded. MiTCR, set to a Q25 quality threshold and the strictest error-elimination algorithm, was used for CDR3 identification, clonotype clustering and error correction. A nonparametric unseen species model using Euler transformation provided a lower-bound estimate of total TCR beta diversity. Clones were called with MiXCR by TCRdb after fastp trimmed the public reads at Q25, and only in-frame beta chains were retained. CDR3 protein sequences are deduplicated, and each keeps its most common genes and DNA. TCRdb's processing, not the authors', yielded these V and J calls. The sample table records approximately 600,000 distinct CDR3 sequences; roughly 58% of these occur just once. The top ten hold more than 35% of the sample.

Notes on this clonotype: What antigen it recognizes has not been identified. No quality values exist for individual bases; no much larger clone is one base distant.

Here the chain combines TRBV9 and TRBJ2-5; the D gene cannot be resolved reliably. This clonotype was sampled from a man aged 55 to 70 in good health. The sequenced sample was blood. The DNA sequence is as follows: TGTGCCAGCAGCGTAGGGTCTACCGAGTCTAAGTACTTC. The resulting protein is CASSVGSTESKYF.